The 24 T cell receptor beta chains presented below share a single source sample, sequenced in a study of blood T cell repertoires in COVID-19. Sequencing was performed with immunoSEQ multiplex PCR; in TCRdb, only in-frame clones are kept and a portion is missing. The sample records 250,000 to 400,000 clones, around 88% being singletons. Sequencing input: peripheral blood. Receptors were obtained from a woman aged 25 to 39 with COVID-19, enrolled during active disease.

The chain recombines TRBV11-2 with TRBJ2-5; 12 bases match TRBD1. The junction had 5 bases not matched to a gene; V was cut back by 1 base and J by 5 bases. The length of the CDR3 is 16 residues. Germline values: CDR1 SGHAT, CDR2 FQNNGV. The CDR3 is CASSLVGTGGAETQYF. The CDR3 nucleotides read TGTGCCAGCAGCTTAGTCGGGACAGGGGGCGCTGAGACCCAGTACTTC.

The chain joins TRBV4-1 to TRBJ2-3; 10 bases fit TRBD2. Germline CDR1 and CDR2: MGHRA and YSYEKL. The J segment lost 0 bases and the V segment lost 1 base, leaving 7 bases of the junction unmatched. This CDR3 spans 18 amino acids. In nucleotides, the CDR3 is TGCGCCAGCAGCCAAGGGCTAGCGGGGGCGGTTAGCACAGATACGCAGTATTTT. Translating it yields CASSQGLAGAVSTDTQYF.

This clone occurred once. The chain links TRBV13 to TRBJ2-4; TRBD2 aligns across 9 bases. The CDR3 is 16 residues long. CDR1 and CDR2 from the germline V gene are PRHDT and FYEKMQ (reference sequence). J lost 0 bases, V lost 5 bases, and 5 bases had no gene match. CDR3 region: CASSPFSGGAKNIQYF. DNA for the CDR3: TGTGCCAGCAGCCCCTTTAGCGGGGGAGCCAAAAACATTCAGTACTTC.

The V and J genes are TRBV6-5 and TRBJ2-7, with 11 nucleotides matching TRBD2. The CDR3 loop spans 15 amino acids. Per the germline V gene, CDR1 is MNHEY and CDR2 is SVGAGI. V shed 5 bases, J shed 4 bases, and the junction held 7 bases outside the gene matches. CDR3 region: CASSSVSGGAYEQYF. DNA for the CDR3: TGTGCCAGCAGTAGCGTTAGCGGGGGGGCGTACGAGCAGTACTTC.

The V call is TRBV14, the J call TRBJ2-1, with 10 bases that match TRBD1. The J segment lost 3 bases and the V segment lost 4 bases, leaving 9 bases of the junction unmatched. CDR3 length: 17 amino acids. CDR1 is SGHDN, CDR2 FVKESK, per germline. The DNA of the CDR3 is TGTGCCAGCAGCCGGACGGGGGACAGGGGAATCTACAATGAGCAGTTCTTC. This gives the protein CASSRTGDRGIYNEQFF.

This chain's CDR3 is CASSPRVGTAGELFF. CDR3 nucleotides: TGTGCCAGCAGCCCCAGGGTTGGAACCGCCGGGGAGCTGTTTTTT. The chain couples TRBV7-2 to TRBJ2-2; TRBD1 might be the D (5 bases). CDR1 is SGHTA and CDR2 is FQGNSA in the germline V gene. V lost 5 bases and J lost 6, with 16 bases in between. The CDR3 runs 15 residues.

The chain employs TRBV6-5 and TRBJ1-5; 8 positions match TRBD1. Trimming took 6 bases from V and 5 from J; bases not matched to a gene: 3. The CDR3 is made up of 13 amino acids. Looked up from germline, CDR1 is MNHEY and CDR2 is SVGAGI. The CDR3: CASRQQGDQPQHF. CDR3 DNA: TGTGCCAGCAGACAACAGGGGGATCAGCCCCAGCATTTT.

The chain couples TRBV5-5 to TRBJ2-5, with no clear D. Germline V CDR1 and CDR2: SGHKS, YYEKEE (reference sequence). Trimming cost V 4 bases and J 2 bases, with 6 bases left between them. This CDR3 spans 12 amino acids. The CDR3 spells CASSSIQETQYF. DNA of the CDR3: TGTGCCAGCAGCAGCATACAAGAGACCCAGTACTTC.

This clone was seen ten or more times. This chain connects TRBV5-8 to TRBJ2-7; 12 nucleotides align to TRBD1. Per the germline V gene, CDR1 is SGHTS and CDR2 is YDEGEE. This CDR3 region has 15 residues. V was pared by 5 bases and J by 6 bases, with 9 bases of the junction left unmatched. The CDR3 DNA reads as TGTGCCAGCAGAACTCCGGGACAGGGGGCGGGCGAGCAGTACTTC. It is translated as CASRTPGQGAGEQYF. Based on the CDR3 plus reference TRBV5-8 and TRBJ2-7, the full variable domain is EAGVTQSPTHLIKTRGQQATLRCSPISGHTSVYWYQQALGLGLQFLLWYDEGEERNRGNFPPRFSGRQFPNYSSELNVNALELEDSALYLCASRTPGQGAGEQYFGPGTRLTVT.

The chain carries TRBV9 and TRBJ2-5; the match to TRBD1 covers 8 bases. The CDR3 has 15 residues. Per the germline V gene, CDR1 is SGDLS and CDR2 is YYNGEE. V was pared by 3 bases and J by 4 bases, with 8 bases of the junction left unmatched. The CDR3 nucleotides read TGTGCCAGCAGCGCCGGACAGGGAGGAGGAGAGACCCAGTACTTC. Its translation: CASSAGQGGGETQYF.

The V gene is TRBV7-9, the J gene TRBJ1-3; TRBD1 matches 7 bases. V was pared by 7 bases and J by 2 bases, with 11 bases of the junction left unmatched. CDR3 length: 16 amino acids. Germline loops: CDR1 SEHNR, CDR2 FQNEAQ (reference sequence). CDR3 DNA sequence: TGTGCCAGCACCAGGGGGGATCGAAAACCTGGAAACACCATATATTTT. It is translated as CASTRGDRKPGNTIYF.

The V and J genes are TRBV9 and TRBJ1-3, with 10 bases matching TRBD1. The J segment lost 2 bases and the V segment lost 4 bases, leaving 9 bases of the junction unmatched. Germline lookup yields CDR1 SGDLS and CDR2 YYNGEE. CDR3 length equals 17 residues. For the CDR3, the DNA is TGTGCCAGCAGCTCCGGGACAGGGGCCTATCCTGGAAACACCATATATTTT. Amino acid sequence: CASSSGTGAYPGNTIYF.

The rearrangement uses TRBV29-1 and TRBJ2-7; 10 bases fit TRBD2. Germline values: CDR1 SQVTM, CDR2 ANQGSEA. The J segment lost 1 base and the V segment lost 2 bases, leaving 5 bases of the junction unmatched. The CDR3 totals 15 residues. The CDR3 nucleotides are TGCAGCGTTGAACGGGGTAGCGGGGGGTCCTACGAGCAGTACTTC. Protein product: CSVERGSGGSYEQYF.

The CDR3 DNA reads as TGCGCCAGCAGCTCGTCGGGGGGGCCGACCGGGGAGCTGTTTTTT. Its translation is CASSSSGGPTGELFF. This chain uses TRBV5-1 with TRBJ2-2; TRBD2 aligns across 8 bases. V dropped 3 bases and J dropped 5; count of bases not matched to a gene: 6. Germline V CDR1 and CDR2: SGHRS, YFSETQ. This CDR3 contains 15 residues. The variable domain in full, with the rest retrieved from reference TRBV5-1 and TRBJ2-2, is KAGVTQTPRYLIKTRGQQVTLSCSPISGHRSVSWYQQTPGQGLQFLFEYFSETQRNKGNFPGRFSGRQFSNSRSEMNVSTLELGDSALYLCASSSSGGPTGELFFGEGSRLTVL.

This clone was seen only a few times. The chain is built from TRBV9 and TRBJ1-1; TRBD1 matches 12 bases. The CDR3 consists of 16 residues. Trimming cost V 4 bases and J 7 bases; bases outside gene matches: 11. From germline, CDR1 is SGDLS and CDR2 YYNGEE. The CDR3 spells CASSLGTGGWWDEAFF. CDR3 DNA sequence: TGTGCCAGCAGCCTGGGGACAGGGGGCTGGTGGGATGAAGCTTTCTTT.

Only a few counts were recorded for this clone. The chain links TRBV5-4 to TRBJ1-1; D might be TRBD1 (5 bases). Trimming stripped 1 base from V and 3 bases from J, with 10 bases between. The CDR3 extends over 14 amino acids. The germline gives CDR1 SGHNT, CDR2 YYREEE (reference sequence). The CDR3 bases are TGTGCCAGCAGCTTGAAGGGGAAGGACACTGAAGCTTTCTTT. This codes for CASSLKGKDTEAFF.

The J gene is TRBJ1-3, the V gene TRBV7-9; unclear D gene. There are 13 residues in the CDR3. V gave up 6 bases and J gave up 4 bases, with 10 bases separating them. Germline CDR1 SEHNR, CDR2 FQNEAQ (reference sequence). DNA of the CDR3: TGTGCCAGCAGTTTCGTCCCGGGAAACACCATATATTTT. Translated, it gives CASSFVPGNTIYF.

This chain links TRBV3-1 (or the pseudogene TRBV3-2) with TRBJ1-2, with D possibly being TRBD1 (5 bases). Germline assignment: CDR1 LGHDT and CDR2 YNNKEL (reference sequence). Trimming stripped 3 bases from V and 4 bases from J, with 15 bases between. This CDR3 is 15 amino acids long. CDR3 sequence reads: CASSHLRGITYGYTF. Here the CDR3 DNA reads TGTGCCAGCAGCCACCTAAGGGGTATTACCTATGGCTACACCTTC.

The chain has TRBV19 and TRBJ1-2, with 10 bases fitting TRBD1. J lost 5 bases, V lost 9 bases, and 3 bases had no gene match. The germline V gene encodes CDR1 LNHDA and CDR2 SQIVND (reference sequence). The CDR3 is 12 amino acids. The CDR3 nucleotides read TGTGCCAGCAGGGACAGGGGATATGGCTACACCTTC. This gives the protein CASRDRGYGYTF. The full variable domain, with the rest looked up from reference TRBV19 and TRBJ1-2, is DGGITQSPKYLFRKEGQNVTLSCEQNLNHDAMYWYRQDPGQGLRLIYYSQIVNDFQKGDIAEGYSVSREKKESFPLTVTSAQKNPTAFYLCASRDRGYGYTFGSGTRLTVV.

J is TRBJ1-4 and V is TRBV4-1; 8 bases fit TRBD1. The DNA end is a closer match to TRBJ2-2, so the J assignment may be wrong. Germline assignment: CDR1 MGHRA and CDR2 YSYEKL. The CDR3 is 15 residues long. The CDR3 loop reads CASSQGPGQGGELFF. CDR3 nucleotide sequence: TGCGCCAGCAGCCAAGGTCCCGGACAGGGTGGGGAGCTGTTTTTT.

This chain links TRBV4-3 with TRBJ1-2, with D maybe TRBD1 (6 bases). V gave up 1 base and J gave up 3 bases, with 12 bases separating them. The CDR3 has 15 amino acids. CDR1 is LGHNA and CDR2 is YSLEER in the germline V gene. The CDR3 here is CASSQGGGYDYGYTF. In nucleotides, the CDR3 is TGCGCCAGCAGCCAAGGGGGGGGCTATGACTATGGCTACACCTTC.

The chain recombines TRBV15 with TRBJ1-3; weak D call: TRBD1 (5 bases). V was clipped by 1 base and J by 1 base, with 8 bases between them. This CDR3 is built from 15 residues. CDR1 is LNHNV, CDR2 YYDKDF, per germline (reference sequence). CDR3 sequence reads: CATSRGTLSGNTIYF. As DNA, the CDR3 is TGTGCCACCAGCAGAGGGACATTATCTGGAAACACCATATATTTT.

The rearrangement joins TRBV6-6 to TRBJ1-6; D remains unclear. Germline CDR1 reads MNHNY; CDR2 reads SVGAGI (reference sequence). This CDR3 is built from 15 residues. V was trimmed by 3 bases and J by 7 bases, leaving 13 bases between them. CDR3 residues: CASSYQSPQNSPLHF. The CDR3 nucleotides read TGTGCCAGCAGTTATCAGTCACCACAGAATTCACCCCTCCACTTT.

There are a few counts of this clone. The chain employs TRBV5-4 and TRBJ1-2; D is possibly TRBD1 (5 bases). Germline values: CDR1 SGHNT, CDR2 YYREEE (reference sequence). CDR3 size: 15 residues. Trimming cost V 4 bases and J 9 bases, with 22 bases left between them. The CDR3 nucleotides read TGTGCCAGCAGCCCGGCAATGGTCGCAGGGAGGAGCTACACCTTC. It codes for CASSPAMVAGRSYTF.